This entry features one T cell receptor (beta chain) sequence. It lacks a known antigen. Base qualities are not provided; no much larger clone lies one nucleotide away. The cohort was made up of 650 to 700 healthy bone marrow donors. At the time of sampling, every cohort member was nominally healthy, though immune exposures that went unrecorded were likely present. The donor tested CMV seropositive, placing the donor among the approximately 310 seropositive members of the cohort. A peripheral blood sample was collected from each donor, and TCR beta sequencing was performed on peripheral blood mononuclear cells. Genomic DNA was extracted from the blood cell samples with the Qiagen DNeasy Blood Extraction Kit. The germline V gene gives CDR1 as SGDLS and CDR2 as YYNGEE. The CDR3 runs 13 residues from the cysteine to the phenylalanine. The only DNA kept is the CDR3, 39 bases in frame from the first base. Trimming costs V 4 bases and J 4 bases, and their ends lie 9 bases apart.

The sample comes from a study of cytomegalovirus exposure and HLA in healthy donors (dated by TCRdb to about 2017). The study in broad terms: According to an earlier analysis of 587 of the donors, about 179 million T cells yielded approximately 120 million unique TCR beta sequences and around 300 Gb of sequence data. Around 330 gigabases of sequencing data and roughly 80 million unique TCR sequences made up an early release that covered over 550 HLA-typed donors. Of the approximately 400 genotyped donors, 65% to 90% fell in the genetic ancestry cluster associated with self-reported Caucasian donors. The aim of the study was to test whether cataloging public T cell receptors could identify signatures of past pathogen exposure. The T cell repertoires of several hundred subjects were profiled by immunosequencing and related to cytomegalovirus serostatus. In addition to the first cohort of 650 to 800 subjects, a separate validation cohort of 130 or so different subjects was used. High-throughput TCR immunosequencing, statistical association of individual TCRs with disease status, and machine learning were combined to predict cytomegalovirus infection status. A later analysis re-examined previously published TCR beta repertoires from hundreds of donors and added high-resolution HLA genotyping to investigate patterns of TCR occurrence. Rather than drawing on any new phenotypic data, the later analysis identified candidate immune exposures from TCR beta sequences and the way those sequences occurred across donors. To decide whether each TCR beta V gene segment behaved as functional or pseudogenic, an earlier analysis of approximately 590 of the donors relied on high-throughput TCR beta sequencing. Donor age, sex, ethnicity and CMV serostatus were collected together with the repertoire data. A later genetic analysis used genome-wide SNP genotypes for about 65% of the roughly 670 donors, treating that subset as a discovery cohort. Every repertoire in the discovery cohort had been generated on one and the same sequencing platform. Both class I and class II loci were covered by HLA typing, at four-digit resolution. Typing coverage varied by locus: about 629-630 donors for A, B, C, DRB1 and DQB1; roughly 560 for DQA1; around 610 for DPA1; some 470 for DPB1. A handful of DR-DQ haplotypes were handled as single units for association and clustering because linkage in the cohort was strong. Among 398 genotyped donors of the cohort, an average of 235,054 unique TCR beta nucleotide sequences were sequenced per donor, roughly 18% of them non-productive.

Overall study results and their limits: The cohort was sequenced for TCR beta chains only, and without alpha or paired-chain data the features that could be detected were limited. Because counts were too low, approximately 15 rarely observed V segments, including chromosome 9 orphons, were excluded from the earlier analysis of a few hundred of the donors. The 87-base-pair reads could not distinguish some IMGT-functional V segments, including TRBV6-2 and TRBV6-3, so those segments were excluded. Compared with equally common non-associated chains, HLA-associated TCR beta chains in a later analysis were more clonally expanded and had lower generation probabilities. Because some donors lacked HLA typing at each locus, the association tests relied only on the typed subset. A later analysis found that most CMV-associated TCR beta chains appeared HLA-restricted, with HLA associations seemingly driven largely by CMV exposure. A further reported finding was that TCR beta sequences accurately predicted the HLA-A and HLA-B alleles for most subjects in the first cohort. V-gene and J-gene trimming of TCR beta chains was associated with a missense DCLRE1C variant in a later genetic analysis, and the association was replicated in an independent cohort. According to a later analysis, TCR association rates differed among HLA loci, with DRB1 alleles showing the most associated TCRs and HLA-C alleles showing the fewest. A few of the identified cytomegalovirus-associated TCR beta chains were confirmed in vitro to be specific for cytomegalovirus antigens. The study listed 150 to 200 TCR beta chains as associated with cytomegalovirus. The authors suggested that the approach could potentially be extended to other disease states and immunological phenotypes. When HLA alleles, especially DR and DQ, strongly co-occurred, attributing TCR associations to individual alleles was difficult. According to a later genetic analysis, donors in an Asian-associated ancestry cluster had fewer N-insertions in productive TCRs than the approximately 700-donor mean. A cluster of highly shared sequence variants was judged likely to be a technical artifact of the sequencing pipeline. Broadly in line with IMGT annotations, most TCR beta V segments showed up in productive rearrangements about 90% or about 30% of the time in an earlier analysis of several hundred of the donors. The only immune exposure information available for the cohort was CMV serostatus. In a later analysis, around 15,000 TCR beta sequences were associated with specific HLA alleles at a false discovery rate of 0.05. Several of the top co-occurrence clusters appeared to be linked to parvovirus B19, influenza, CMV and Epstein-Barr virus, according to a later analysis. Sequencing depth was assumed to be roughly uniform across donors in the presence/absence analyses, though that assumption may not hold. Most TCR sequences were seen in very few donors, while some public TCRs were found in many individuals. Linkage disequilibrium might explain the correlated functional status among segregating V segments, but an unknown experimental factor could not be ruled out. In both the original and validation cohorts, the classifier was reported to diagnose cytomegalovirus status with high specificity and sensitivity.

The library came from the immunoSEQ multiplex PCR assay. For the multiplex PCR, a mixture combining 60 forward primers for TCR Vbeta segments and 13 reverse primers for TCR Jbeta segments was used. A multiplex PCR assay on genomic DNA amplified the CDR3 region of rearranged TCR beta genes. On the Illumina HiSeq System, the amplified TCR beta libraries were sequenced as 87-base-pair reads. Turning to the authors' computational methods: A later analysis counted tens of millions of unique TCR beta chains across the 650 to 700 repertoires, and about 10 million of these chains were shared by at least two donors. To remove PCR and sequencing errors, raw reads were error-corrected and collapsed into unique sequences using a nearest-neighbor algorithm that merged closely related sequences. Alignment of CDR3 sequences to IMGT reference sequences was used to assign V, D and J gene segments. For a sequence to be retained, a match of at least six nucleotides was required to both a V gene segment and a J gene segment. A rearrangement was called productive if the CDR3 had no stop codons and remained in frame with V and J, and every other rearrangement was called non-productive. CDR3 was defined according to IMGT convention as the region running from the second conserved V-encoded cysteine to the conserved J-encoded phenylalanine. Sequences without an unambiguous match to a single V gene segment were excluded from the earlier analysis of 450 to 650 of the donors. In an earlier analysis of 450 to 750 of the donors, a V segment was called functional when productive rearrangements were above 56.7%, and segregating when the standard deviation between donors exceeded 5%. A statistical classification framework was built to diagnose cytomegalovirus status from the catalog of TCR beta chain sequences. In a later analysis, TCR nucleotide sequences were compared against IMGT/GENE-DB human TR gene sequences so that V and J genes could be assigned. A later analysis assigned CDR3 sequences and most-parsimonious VDJ recombination scenarios with the TCRdist pipeline. In a later analysis, each TCR beta chain was defined by its CDR3 amino acid sequence together with its V-gene family, and reads without a unique V-gene family were excluded. In a later analysis, fewer than 600 highly shared, low-generation-probability nucleotide sequences were removed to address suspected cross-contamination and a sequencing artifact. For each public chain, a later analysis derived a clonal expansion index from normalized ranks of inferred template counts within each repertoire. In a later analysis, generation probabilities were computed with a VDJ recombination model fitted to out-of-frame rearrangements, and the resulting probabilities were checked against IGoR. In a later analysis, TCR-TCR, TCR-HLA and TCR-CMV co-occurrence was scored with hypergeometric tests, and a repertoire-size bias correction was applied to TCR pairs. A later analysis estimated false discovery rates by permuting HLA or CMV assignments 20 times. In a later analysis, co-occurring TCRs were grouped with DBSCAN, and TCRdist sequence similarity was added when clustering was performed within HLA-allele-positive subsets. Co-occurrence clustering excluded repertoires with fewer than 30,000 or more than 120,000 public chains, plus five with anomalous nucleotide sharing. Drawn from immuneACCESS, this table holds only the in-frame rearrangements with V and J called that TCRdb kept. Clones are partly lost; checked studies trace under half to an unresolved V gene and leave the rest unexplained. D and trimming were read from the DNA, whereas the V and J calls and clone size are those reported in that table. For this sample the table gives 110,000 or so clones, of which approximately 12% were detected only once. The top ten clonotypes cover around 16% of the sample.

The source is a man between 35 and 55 years old in good health and CMV-seropositive. The sequencing input was PBMCs. The rearrangement combines TRBV9 with TRBJ2-1; matching of 6 bases hints at TRBD1 as the D gene. The CDR3 loop reads CASSSDSYNEQFF. The DNA sequence reads TGTGCCAGCAGCTCGGACAGTTACAATGAGCAGTTCTTC.